The clone carrying this T cell receptor (beta chain) was found many times. As yet, its antigen is unknown. In germline, CDR1 is MNHEY, CDR2 SMNVEV (reference sequence). There are 15 residues in the CDR3. The V gene lost 4 bases and the J gene lost 3 bases, with 12 bases spanning the gap. This sample is drawn from a study of T cells in Graves' hyperthyroidism and ophthalmopathy. Graves' hyperthyroidism was deemed stable given no ophthalmopathy progression within 18 months. Newly diagnosed hyperthyroidism, duration under 2 months, in patients aged 18 to 65. Whole-study findings and limits: Expanded thyroid clonotypes (above 0.001) were mostly also found in blood. The model forecast ophthalmopathy, anticipating it by a median approximately 7 months before onset.

Regions amplified from RNA transcripts were the TCR beta CDR3 regions. The TCR CDR3 was amplified in a first-round RT-PCR using the HTBI primer set. TCRdb passed the multiplex PCR reads through MiXCR, listing each CDR3 protein once. This table holds about 350,000 distinct CDR3 sequences, over 15% found once. V gene TRBV27 combines with J gene TRBJ2-2; the D gene is possibly TRBD2 (6 bases). The sample was blood. This sequence originates from a woman aged 18-29 years with Graves' hyperthyroidism. The CDR3 sequence: CASSSRGGDTGELFF. In DNA form, the CDR3 reads TGTGCCAGCAGTTCGAGAGGAGGGGACACCGGGGAGCTGTTTTTT.